Presented here are 27 T cell receptor beta chains from one specimen sequenced in a study of T cells in localized non-small cell lung cancer. The method was immunoSEQ multiplex PCR; TCRdb's version includes in-frame clones alone and lacks a portion of them. The data contain roughly 14,000 clones, more than 75% of them singletons. The starting material was peripheral blood mononuclear cells, obtained before any cancer treatment. These receptors were taken from a male donor aged 60 or older with stage II lung adenocarcinoma.

The rearrangement joins TRBV5-1 to TRBJ2-7; perhaps TRBD2 as D (5 bases). Trimming took 0 bases from V and 0 from J, leaving 10 bases between them. The germline gives CDR1 SGHRS, CDR2 YFSETQ. The CDR3 runs to 15 residues. Written as DNA, the CDR3 is TGCGCCAGCAGCTTGGACGGGATTAGCTCCTACGAGCAGTACTTC. Residues: CASSLDGISSYEQYF. The complete variable domain, with remaining parts taken from reference TRBV5-1 and TRBJ2-7, reads KAGVTQTPRYLIKTRGQQVTLSCSPISGHRSVSWYQQTPGQGLQFLFEYFSETQRNKGNFPGRFSGRQFSNSRSEMNVSTLELGDSALYLCASSLDGISSYEQYFGPGTRLTVT.

This clone came up once. The chain has TRBV5-1 and TRBJ2-7; perhaps TRBD1 as D (5 bases). Trimming stripped 1 base from V and 3 bases from J, with 8 bases between. From germline, CDR1 is SGHRS and CDR2 YFSETQ. There are 13 residues in the CDR3. CDR3 region: CASSLRGLYEQYF. The CDR3 nucleotides read TGCGCCAGCAGCTTGAGGGGTCTCTACGAGCAGTACTTC.

This chain joins TRBV6-1 and TRBJ1-4; D is unresolved. Trimming took 10 bases from V and 4 from J, leaving 13 bases between them. The CDR3 is 13 residues long. Germline CDR1 and CDR2: MNHNS and SASEGT. CDR3 amino acids: CATIRQVNEKLFF. The CDR3 nucleotides are TGTGCCACGATTAGGCAGGTTAATGAAAAACTGTTTTTT.

V gene TRBV10-3 combines with J gene TRBJ2-3; D not resolved. CDR1 is ENHRY, CDR2 SYGVKD, per germline. The CDR3 totals 14 residues. Trimming removed 6 bases from V and 0 bases from J, with 10 bases in between. CDR3 protein: CAIRETSSTDTQYF. The CDR3, as DNA: TGTGCCATCAGAGAAACGTCTAGCACAGATACGCAGTATTTT.

This chain joins TRBV18 and TRBJ2-7, with D tentatively TRBD2 (6 bases). Looked up from germline, CDR1 is KGHSH and CDR2 is LQKENI. Trimming shortened V by 1 base and J by 7 bases, and 20 bases separated the two germline ends. The CDR3 totals 16 residues. CDR3 residues: CASSPRVGRGLGEQYF. CDR3 DNA: TGTGCCAGCTCACCACGAGTGGGGCGGGGACTCGGGGAGCAGTACTTC.

The V and J genes are TRBV11-3 and TRBJ2-7; weak D call: TRBD2 (6 bases). The germline V gene encodes CDR1 SGHNT and CDR2 YENEEA. Trimming pared 1 base from V and 2 bases from J, leaving 12 bases between. This CDR3 spans 15 amino acids. CDR3 loop: CASSLVGSGPYEQYF. CDR3 coding DNA: TGTGCCAGCAGCTTAGTGGGTAGCGGTCCCTACGAGCAGTACTTC.

The chain employs TRBV10-1 and TRBJ2-7; TRBD2 aligns across 15 bases. CDR1 is WNHNN, CDR2 SYGVQD, per germline (reference sequence). V shed 6 bases, J shed 4 bases, and the junction held 7 bases outside the gene matches. The length of the CDR3 is 16 residues. Written as DNA, the CDR3 is TGCGCCAGCAGCGGCGCGGGACTAGCGGGAGGTTACGAGCAGTACTTC. Protein product: CASSGAGLAGGYEQYF.

This clone has a single count. The J gene is TRBJ1-2, the V gene TRBV30; D uncertain. The germline V and J ends were trimmed by 1 base and 7 bases, with 10 bases remaining between them. The length of the CDR3 is 12 residues. Germline CDR1 and CDR2: GTSNPN and SVGIG (reference sequence). This chain's CDR3 is CAWSALPLGYTF. The CDR3 coding sequence is TGTGCCTGGAGTGCGCTCCCCCTTGGCTACACCTTC.

This sequence joins TRBV19 and TRBJ2-3, with D possibly called TRBD1 or TRBD2 (6 bases each). The V gene's germline CDR1 is LNHDA and CDR2 SQIVND (reference sequence). This CDR3 is built from 16 residues. Between the trimmed V and J ends, which lost 7 bases and 1 base, there was a span of 18 bases. The CDR3 sequence: CASTTGTGGGTDTQYF. CDR3 DNA sequence: TGTGCCAGTACTACAGGGACCGGGGGCGGCACAGATACGCAGTATTTT.

J is TRBJ1-6 and V is TRBV18; weak D call: TRBD1 (5 bases). The CDR3 length is 16 residues. V was trimmed by 3 bases and J by 5 bases, leaving 14 bases between them. Per germline, CDR1 KGHSH and CDR2 LQKENI. In DNA, the CDR3 is TGTGCCAGCTCACCGGGACTTCCCGGGGATAATTCACCCCTCCACTTT. It yields the protein CASSPGLPGDNSPLHF.

The rearrangement links TRBV14 to TRBJ2-7; 8 nucleotides agree with TRBD2. The CDR3 contains 14 residues. Trimming cost V 4 bases and J 7 bases; bases outside gene matches: 9. The germline V gene encodes CDR1 SGHDN and CDR2 FVKESK. Here the CDR3 DNA reads TGTGCCAGCAGCCCCGGGGGGGTTCTGGGAGAGCAGTACTTC. Translation gives CASSPGGVLGEQYF.

The chain employs TRBV15 and TRBJ2-2; D might be TRBD2 (5 bases). The germline CDR1 and CDR2 sequences are LNHNV and YYDKDF (reference sequence). CDR3 length: 15 residues. Trimming took 1 base from V and 6 from J, leaving 12 bases between them. The CDR3 loop reads CATSRGARESGELFF. The CDR3 DNA sequence: TGTGCCACCAGCAGAGGAGCCCGGGAATCCGGGGAGCTGTTTTTT.

This clone was observed once. The chain recombines TRBV30 with TRBJ1-3; maybe TRBD1 (5 bases). This CDR3 comprises 16 residues. The V gene lost 8 bases and the J gene lost 1 base, with 21 bases spanning the gap. Germline V gene sequence: CDR1 GTSNPN, CDR2 SVGIG (reference sequence). The CDR3 nucleotides read TGTGCCGGAGGGACTCTCGGCCTCCGTTCTGGAAACACCATATATTTT. Translating gives CAGGTLGLRSGNTIYF.

The J gene is TRBJ2-7, the V gene TRBV28; perhaps TRBD1 as D (6 bases). Trimming took off 6 bases at V and 7 bases at J, with 16 bases between the two ends. Germline CDR1 MDHEN, CDR2 SYDVKM. This CDR3 has 13 residues. Here the CDR3 DNA reads TGTGCCAGCAGGGGGGCCGTTGAGTTGGAGCAGTACTTC. Encoded protein: CASRGAVELEQYF.

V gene TRBV9 combines with J gene TRBJ1-2; D is ambiguous. Trimming removed 1 base at V and 4 bases at J, with 17 bases between. CDR3 length equals 16 residues. Germline CDR1 reads SGDLS; CDR2 reads YYNGEE. CDR3 sequence reads: CASSVSPLWIRYGYTF. The CDR3 DNA sequence: TGTGCCAGCAGCGTATCCCCCTTGTGGATTCGCTATGGCTACACCTTC.

In this sample, this clone turned up once. V is TRBV30 and J is TRBJ1-2; D remains unclear. Trimming removed 6 bases from V and 2 bases from J, with 16 bases in between. This CDR3 region has 14 residues. Germline V gene lookup returns CDR1 GTSNPN and CDR2 SVGIG (reference sequence). CDR3 sequence (DNA): TGTGCCTGTTCACTTAGAGGCTCCAACTATGGCTACACCTTC. It yields the protein CACSLRGSNYGYTF.

Regarding this clone: In the same sample, other DNA sequences code for this CDR3. The CDR3: CASSEFKGQGGGEQYF. The CDR3 region has the DNA TGTGCCAGCAGTGAATTTAAGGGACAGGGGGGCGGCGAGCAGTACTTC. This rearrangement joins TRBV25-1 to TRBJ2-7, with TRBD1 identical over 11 bases. Germline V CDR1 and CDR2: MGHDK, SYGVNS. This CDR3 has 16 amino acids. J was trimmed by 6 bases and V by 1 base; bases with no gene match: 8.

The chain carries TRBV6-5 and TRBJ1-2; perhaps TRBD1 as D (6 bases). CDR3 length: 16 amino acids. The V end was cut by 4 bases, the J end by 4 bases, with 19 bases between. Per the germline V gene, CDR1 is MNHEY and CDR2 is SVGAGI. In DNA, the CDR3 is TGTGCCAGCAGTTCAGCGGGGGGGGGCCGCCCCTATGGCTACACCTTC. The encoded protein is CASSSAGGGRPYGYTF.

The rearrangement uses TRBV9 and TRBJ1-4, with 12 bases matching TRBD1. This CDR3 is built from 15 residues. Germline CDR1 is SGDLS and CDR2 is YYNGEE. V trimming: 4 bases; J trimming: 8 bases; junction bases outside the gene matches: 6. The CDR3 loop reads CASSPRDRGREKLFF. The CDR3 DNA reads as TGTGCCAGCAGCCCCCGGGACAGGGGGCGGGAAAAACTGTTTTTT. Variable domain in full (rest from reference TRBV9 and TRBJ1-4): DSGVTQTPKHLITATGQRVTLRCSPRSGDLSVYWYQQSLDQGLQFLIQYYNGEERAKGNILERFSAQQFPDLHSELNLSSLELGDSALYFCASSPRDRGREKLFFGSGTQLSVL.

The V gene is TRBV27, the J gene TRBJ2-1, with 14 positions matching TRBD2. The CDR3 has 15 amino acids. J lost 10 bases, V lost 6 bases, and 8 bases had no gene match. The V gene's germline CDR1 is MNHEY and CDR2 SMNVEV (reference sequence). CDR3 bases: TGTGCCAGCAGACCGGGACTAGCGGGAGCAGGAGAGCAGTTCTTC. Protein product: CASRPGLAGAGEQFF.

V is TRBV19 and J is TRBJ2-1; D call uncertain. Looked up from germline, CDR1 is LNHDA and CDR2 is SQIVND (reference sequence). This CDR3 has 16 amino acids. Trimming left V 2 bases short and J 2 bases short, with 13 bases between. In DNA form, the CDR3 reads TGTGCCAGTAGTATAATGGGATCTTATACCTACAATGAGCAGTTCTTC. Translated, it gives CASSIMGSYTYNEQFF.

The table lists this clone with a count of one. This rearrangement joins TRBV18 to TRBJ1-5; D remains unclear. V was trimmed by 2 bases and J by 7 bases, leaving 9 bases between them. Germline V lookup: CDR1 KGHSH, CDR2 LQKENI. This CDR3 is 13 amino acids long. CDR3 sequence reads: CASSPEGGQPQHF. For the CDR3, the DNA is TGTGCCAGCTCACCAGAAGGAGGCCAGCCCCAGCATTTT. The variable domain in full, with the rest retrieved from reference TRBV18 and TRBJ1-5, is NAGVMQNPRHLVRRRGQEARLRCSPMKGHSHVYWYRQLPEEGLKFMVYLQKENIIDESGMPKERFSAEFPKEGPSILRIQQVVRGDSAAYFCASSPEGGQPQHFGDGTRLSIL.

The chain has TRBV28 and TRBJ2-7; 8 bases map to TRBD1. The CDR3 runs to 15 residues. The V gene's germline CDR1 is MDHEN and CDR2 SYDVKM. Trimming took 2 bases from V and 2 from J; bases not matched to a gene: 5. The chain's CDR3 is CASSLHRGYAYEQYF. CDR3 nucleotide sequence: TGTGCCAGCAGTTTACACAGGGGGTACGCCTACGAGCAGTACTTC.

The rearrangement joins TRBV4-1 to TRBJ2-4; no clear D gene. This CDR3 contains 15 residues. Germline assignment: CDR1 MGHRA and CDR2 YSYEKL. The ends were cut back, 0 bases at V and 0 bases at J, with 6 bases in the middle. The CDR3 sequence is CASSQELLAKNIQYF. The CDR3, as DNA: TGCGCCAGCAGCCAAGAGCTTCTAGCCAAAAACATTCAGTACTTC.

This clone has a handful of counts. The chain links TRBV28 to TRBJ2-5; no clear D gene. Germline V gene lookup returns CDR1 MDHEN and CDR2 SYDVKM. Deletions cut 4 bases from V and 6 bases from J, with 9 bases between. CDR3 length: 12 residues. CDR3 sequence: CASSSSLKTQYF. Written as DNA, the CDR3 is TGTGCCAGCAGTTCCTCCCTTAAGACCCAGTACTTC.

The rearrangement uses TRBV9 and TRBJ1-3; D gene unclear. The germline gives CDR1 SGDLS, CDR2 YYNGEE. CDR3 length: 16 amino acids. The germline V and J ends were trimmed by 0 bases and 0 bases, with 10 bases remaining between them. CDR3 residues: CASSVGQTLSGNTIYF. DNA of the CDR3: TGTGCCAGCAGCGTAGGTCAGACTCTCTCTGGAAACACCATATATTTT.

The chain uses TRBV10-1 and TRBJ1-5, with D hard to call. Germline CDR1 is WNHNN and CDR2 is SYGVQD (reference sequence). The CDR3 has 16 residues. V was shortened by 0 bases and J by 4 bases, with 13 bases between the two germline ends. CDR3 loop: CASSESNRGDNQPQHF. CDR3 bases: TGCGCCAGCAGTGAGTCTAACCGCGGGGATAATCAGCCCCAGCATTTT.